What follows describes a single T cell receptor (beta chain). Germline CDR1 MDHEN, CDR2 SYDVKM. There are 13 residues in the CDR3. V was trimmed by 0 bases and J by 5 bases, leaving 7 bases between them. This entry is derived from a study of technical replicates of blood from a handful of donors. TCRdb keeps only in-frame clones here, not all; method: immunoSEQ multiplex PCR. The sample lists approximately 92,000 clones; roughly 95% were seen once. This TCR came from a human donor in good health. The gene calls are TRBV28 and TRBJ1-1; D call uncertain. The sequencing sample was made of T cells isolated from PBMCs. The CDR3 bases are TGTGCCAGCAGTTTATGGCTAGAGACTGAAGCTTTCTTT. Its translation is CASSLWLETEAFF.